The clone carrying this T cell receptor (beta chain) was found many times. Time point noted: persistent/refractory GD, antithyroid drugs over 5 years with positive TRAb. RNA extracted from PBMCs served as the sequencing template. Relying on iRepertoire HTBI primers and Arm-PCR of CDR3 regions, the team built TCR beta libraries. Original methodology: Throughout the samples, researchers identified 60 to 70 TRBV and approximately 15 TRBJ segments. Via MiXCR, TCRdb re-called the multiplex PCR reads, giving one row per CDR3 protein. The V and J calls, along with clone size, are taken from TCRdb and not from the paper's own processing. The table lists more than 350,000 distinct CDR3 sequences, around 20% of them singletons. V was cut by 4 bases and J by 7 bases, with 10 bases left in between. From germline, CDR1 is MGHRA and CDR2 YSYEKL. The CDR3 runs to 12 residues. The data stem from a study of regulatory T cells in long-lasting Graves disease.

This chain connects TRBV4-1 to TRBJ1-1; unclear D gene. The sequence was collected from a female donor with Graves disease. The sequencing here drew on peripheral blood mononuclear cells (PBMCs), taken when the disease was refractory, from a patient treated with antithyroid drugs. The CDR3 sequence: CASSPLRLEAFF. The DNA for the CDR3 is TGCGCCAGCAGCCCCCTCCGTCTTGAAGCTTTCTTT.